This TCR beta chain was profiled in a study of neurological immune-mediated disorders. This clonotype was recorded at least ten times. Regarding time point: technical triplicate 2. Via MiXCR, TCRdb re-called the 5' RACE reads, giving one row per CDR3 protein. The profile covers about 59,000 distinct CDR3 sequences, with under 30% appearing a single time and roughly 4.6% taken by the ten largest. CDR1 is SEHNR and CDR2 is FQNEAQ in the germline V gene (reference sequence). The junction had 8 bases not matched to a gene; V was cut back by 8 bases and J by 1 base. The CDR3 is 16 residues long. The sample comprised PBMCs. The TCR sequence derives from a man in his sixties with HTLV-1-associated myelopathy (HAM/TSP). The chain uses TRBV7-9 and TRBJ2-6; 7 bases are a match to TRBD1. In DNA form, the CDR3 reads TGTGCCAGCGAGACAGGGAAAACTTCTGGGGCCAACGTCCTGACTTTC. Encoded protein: CASETGKTSGANVLTF.